The clone carrying this TCR beta chain was seen more than once but under ten times. No antigen is known for it. This table comes from immunoSEQ multiplex PCR, and its TCRdb copy is limited to in-frame clones, with some not included. This sample yields roughly 56,000 clones, of which 65% to 80% are seen a single time; approximately 3.6% belongs to the top ten. This specimen comes from a study of early stage breast cancer tumors. Study-level points and caveats: Enriched TCRB sequences shared across patients were mostly commonly generated sequences. Comparing each tissue with blood distinguished tumor from normal in about 85% of the 16 patients.

CDR1 is SGHRS, CDR2 YFSETQ, per germline. The V and J ends lost 2 bases and 5 bases, in that order; junction bases with no gene match: 7. The CDR3 sequence is 14 residues long. Source material: blood. The receptor comes from a person aged 25 to 40 with breast cancer. The rearrangement links TRBV5-1 to TRBJ2-7; 7 bases line up with TRBD2. The CDR3 sequence: CASSLQAGIDEQYF. DNA of the CDR3: TGCGCCAGCAGCTTACAAGCGGGAATCGACGAGCAGTACTTC.